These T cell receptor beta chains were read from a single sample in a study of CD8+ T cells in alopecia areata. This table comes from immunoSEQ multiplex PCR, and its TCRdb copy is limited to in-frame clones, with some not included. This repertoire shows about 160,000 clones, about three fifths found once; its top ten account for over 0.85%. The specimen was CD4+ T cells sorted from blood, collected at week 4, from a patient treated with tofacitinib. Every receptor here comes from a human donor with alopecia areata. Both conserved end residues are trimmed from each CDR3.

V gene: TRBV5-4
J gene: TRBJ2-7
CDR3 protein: ASSLVGRGSYEQY

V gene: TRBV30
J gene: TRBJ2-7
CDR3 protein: AWSSNIQTGNHEQY

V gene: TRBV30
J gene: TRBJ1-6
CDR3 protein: AWSGSTNSPLH

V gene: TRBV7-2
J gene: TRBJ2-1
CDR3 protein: ASSLQDRGTYNEQF

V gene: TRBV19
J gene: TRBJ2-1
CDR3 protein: ASSRNNEQF

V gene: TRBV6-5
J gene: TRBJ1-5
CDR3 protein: ASSYSRFSNQPQH

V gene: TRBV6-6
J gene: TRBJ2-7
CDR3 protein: ASTPGTYNEQY

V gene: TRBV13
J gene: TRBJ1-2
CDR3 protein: ASSLRQVNGYT

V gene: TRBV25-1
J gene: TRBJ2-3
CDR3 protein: ASSEERGATDTQY

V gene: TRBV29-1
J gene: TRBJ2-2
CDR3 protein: SVGTRGATGELF

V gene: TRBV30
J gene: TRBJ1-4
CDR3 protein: ACERVGEKLF

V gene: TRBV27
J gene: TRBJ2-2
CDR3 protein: ASSLPGLAGVNTGELF

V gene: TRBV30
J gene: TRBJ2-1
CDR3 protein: AWSTGVGEQF

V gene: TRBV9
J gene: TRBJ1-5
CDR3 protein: ASSVGSNQPQH

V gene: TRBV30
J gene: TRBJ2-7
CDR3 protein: AWRQATYEQY

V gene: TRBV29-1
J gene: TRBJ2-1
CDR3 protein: SVGSTYNEQF

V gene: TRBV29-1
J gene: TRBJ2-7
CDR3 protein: SVEDRGRGEQY

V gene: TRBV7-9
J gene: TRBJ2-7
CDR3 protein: ASSPESGAYLDEQY

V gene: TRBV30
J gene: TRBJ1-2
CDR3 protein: AWEGRTNYGYT

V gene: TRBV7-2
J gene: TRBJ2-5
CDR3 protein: ASSPDLGAQETQY

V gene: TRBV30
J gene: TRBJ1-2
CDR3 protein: AWGDRDYGYT

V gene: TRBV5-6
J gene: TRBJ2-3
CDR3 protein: ASSLSGRDTQY

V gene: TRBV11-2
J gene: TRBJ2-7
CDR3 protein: ASSLVWANEGDEQY

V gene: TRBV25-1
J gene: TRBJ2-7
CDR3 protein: ASRSGGSREQY

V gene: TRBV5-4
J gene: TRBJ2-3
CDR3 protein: ASSPRGGTDTQY

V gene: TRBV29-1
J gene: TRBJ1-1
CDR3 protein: SAMNTEAF

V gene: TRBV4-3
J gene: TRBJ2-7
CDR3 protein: ASSQDRRATYEQY

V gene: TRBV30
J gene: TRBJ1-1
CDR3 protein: AWSVRPGWDTEAF

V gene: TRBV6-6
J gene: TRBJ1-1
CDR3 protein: ASSRQRNTEAF

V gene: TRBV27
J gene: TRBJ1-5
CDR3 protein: ASSVQGTSNQPQH

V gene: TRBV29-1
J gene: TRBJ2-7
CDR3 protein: SVGQGMREQY

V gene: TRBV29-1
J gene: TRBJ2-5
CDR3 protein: SAGIAQETQY

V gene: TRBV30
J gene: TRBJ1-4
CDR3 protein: AWSVSLGGFNEKLF

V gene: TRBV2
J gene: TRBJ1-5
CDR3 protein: ASTDREGNQPQH

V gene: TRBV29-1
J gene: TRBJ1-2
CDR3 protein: SVEDTGGGYT

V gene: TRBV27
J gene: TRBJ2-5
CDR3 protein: ASSSRREGRETQY

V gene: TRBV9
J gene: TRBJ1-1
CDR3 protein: ASSVVGVQNTEAF

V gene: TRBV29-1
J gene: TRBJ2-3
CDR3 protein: SVPTSGGAETQY

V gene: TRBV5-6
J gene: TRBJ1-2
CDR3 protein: ASSEDRGLGGYT

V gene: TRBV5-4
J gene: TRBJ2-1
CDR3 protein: ASSPTGGAGNEQF

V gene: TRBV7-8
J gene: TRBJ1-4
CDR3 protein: ASSPRRIATNEKLF

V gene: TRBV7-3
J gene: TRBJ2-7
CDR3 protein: ASSPGQGGAEQY

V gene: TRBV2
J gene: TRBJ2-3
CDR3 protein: ASSRTDTQY

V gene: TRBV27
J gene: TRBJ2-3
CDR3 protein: ASSDSRDTQY

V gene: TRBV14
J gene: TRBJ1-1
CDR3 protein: ASSQDPRSDTEAF

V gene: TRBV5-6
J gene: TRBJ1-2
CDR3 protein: ASSAGLREGYT

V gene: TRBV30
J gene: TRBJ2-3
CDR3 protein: ACSPADTQY

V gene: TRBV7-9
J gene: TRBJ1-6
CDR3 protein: ASSSRLSSYNSPLH

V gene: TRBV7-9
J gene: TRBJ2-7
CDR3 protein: ASSFTSSYEQY

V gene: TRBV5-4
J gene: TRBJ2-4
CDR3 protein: ASSFRLGWTGLAKNIQY